The next 30 T cell receptor beta chains were all read from a single sample in a study of blood T cell repertoires in COVID-19. Profiled with immunoSEQ multiplex PCR; TCRdb holds only in-frame clones, not every one. This sample has 210,000 or so clones, with roughly 85% found just once. The sequenced material came from PBMCs or T cells enriched from blood (not recorded which). These receptors all stem from a woman aged 45-65 years who had been exposed to COVID-19.

The rearrangement uses TRBV28 and TRBJ2-7; D might be TRBD2 (6 bases). This CDR3 spans 15 amino acids. Trimming took off 7 bases at V and 3 bases at J, with 19 bases between the two ends. Germline V gives CDR1 MDHEN, CDR2 SYDVKM. The CDR3, as DNA: TGTGCCAGCATTGGCGGGGCAGGTGCAAACTACGAGCAGTACTTC. Its protein is CASIGGAGANYEQYF.

The count of this clone is one. V is TRBV18 and J is TRBJ2-5; maybe TRBD2 (6 bases). The CDR3 loop spans 17 amino acids. The V and J ends lost 2 bases and 5 bases respectively, with 21 bases between them. Germline values: CDR1 KGHSH, CDR2 LQKENI. The CDR3 protein is CASSPVKGRGVTETQYF. CDR3 sequence (DNA): TGTGCCAGCTCACCAGTAAAAGGGCGGGGTGTTACGGAGACCCAGTACTTC.

V gene TRBV7-2 combines with J gene TRBJ2-3; 8 nucleotides line up with TRBD1. Germline V CDR1 and CDR2: SGHTA, FQGNSA. CDR3 length: 17 residues. V lost 2 bases to trimming and J lost 4 bases; unmatched junction nucleotides: 11. The chain's CDR3 is CASSLRAGGVFADTQYF. CDR3 in DNA: TGTGCCAGCAGCTTAAGGGCAGGGGGCGTTTTCGCAGATACGCAGTATTTT.

This clone was counted only a few times. The V and J genes are TRBV19 and TRBJ1-5, with 7 bases that match TRBD1. The germline V gene encodes CDR1 LNHDA and CDR2 SQIVND (reference sequence). This CDR3 is 15 amino acids long. Trimming at V came to 4 bases and at J to 4 bases, leaving 7 bases not matched to a gene. Here the CDR3 DNA reads TGTGCCAGTAGTACATGGGGACAGCCTAATCAGCCCCAGCATTTT. Residues: CASSTWGQPNQPQHF.

This clone was counted at least ten times. This sequence joins TRBV20-1 and TRBJ1-4, with 7 bases identical to TRBD1. V dropped 3 bases and J dropped 0; count of bases not matched to a gene: 10. Germline V lookup: CDR1 DFQATT, CDR2 SNEGSKA (reference sequence). The CDR3 consists of 17 residues. CDR3 coding DNA: TGCAGTGCTAGTGGGCCGGGACAGACCTCAACTAATGAAAAACTGTTTTTT. This encodes CSASGPGQTSTNEKLFF.

The V gene is TRBV5-1, the J gene TRBJ2-4, with no clear D. The CDR3 extends over 14 amino acids. V lost 0 bases, J lost 1 base, and 5 bases lay in between. Per the germline V gene, CDR1 is SGHRS and CDR2 is YFSETQ. CDR3 nucleotides: TGCGCCAGCAGCTTGGCCGGGGCCAAAAACATTCAGTACTTC. Translating gives CASSLAGAKNIQYF. Based on the CDR3 plus reference TRBV5-1 and TRBJ2-4, the full variable domain is KAGVTQTPRYLIKTRGQQVTLSCSPISGHRSVSWYQQTPGQGLQFLFEYFSETQRNKGNFPGRFSGRQFSNSRSEMNVSTLELGDSALYLCASSLAGAKNIQYFGAGTRLSVL.

Many counts were recorded for this clone. The J gene is TRBJ1-3, the V gene TRBV12-5; D remains unclear. V was clipped by 0 bases and J by 4 bases, with 13 bases between them. Germline-derived CDR1 and CDR2 are LGHNT and FRNRAP. The CDR3 is made up of 16 amino acids. The CDR3 sequence is CASGLVLSSAGNTIYF. The CDR3 DNA sequence: TGTGCTAGTGGTTTGGTACTTTCGTCCGCAGGAAACACCATATATTTT.

Concerning this clone: The sample holds other DNA sequences that translate to the same CDR3. This chain connects TRBV27 to TRBJ2-7, with 7 positions matching TRBD1. Trimming removed 5 bases from V and 4 bases from J; junction bases left unmatched: 5. The germline V gene encodes CDR1 MNHEY and CDR2 SMNVEV (reference sequence). The CDR3 is made up of 13 amino acids. The chain's CDR3 is CASSLRTGYEQYF. CDR3 sequence (DNA): TGTGCCAGCAGTCTCCGGACAGGATACGAGCAGTACTTC.

This chain uses TRBV7-9 with TRBJ1-1, with TRBD1 matching over 9 bases. Trimming took 4 bases from V and 4 from J; bases not matched to a gene: 4. This CDR3 is 14 amino acids long. Germline CDR1 SEHNR, CDR2 FQNEAQ (reference sequence). CDR3 coding DNA: TGTGCCAGCAGCTCCCGGGACAGGGCCACTGAAGCTTTCTTT. It specifies CASSSRDRATEAFF.

The chain uses TRBV28 and TRBJ1-2, with 12 bases lining up with TRBD1. The V gene end was trimmed by 5 bases and the J gene end by 7 bases; junction bases not matched to a gene: 11. Germline lookup yields CDR1 MDHEN and CDR2 SYDVKM. The CDR3 is 16 residues long. As DNA, the CDR3 is TGTGCCAGCAGTCCCGCCGGGACAGGGGGCGCGGGTGGCTACACCTTC. Amino acids: CASSPAGTGGAGGYTF.

This sequence joins TRBV3-1 (or the pseudogene TRBV3-2) and TRBJ1-2; 8 nucleotides match TRBD1. With V trimmed by 3 bases and J by 8 bases, 8 bases remained unmatched. CDR1 and CDR2 from the germline V gene are LGHDT and YNNKEL (reference sequence). This CDR3 region has 14 residues. The CDR3 DNA reads as TGTGCCAGCAGCCAGGATGACAGGGGAAGAGGCTACACCTTC. This sequence encodes CASSQDDRGRGYTF.

This clone was seen more than once but under ten times. In DNA, the CDR3 is TGTGCCAGGGGGCCCATAACGGGCACCGGGGAGCTGTTTTTT. It specifies CARGPITGTGELFF. The chain uses TRBV7-9 and TRBJ2-2; tentatively, D is TRBD1 (5 bases). The CDR3 sequence is 14 residues long. V was pared by 9 bases and J by 4 bases, with 15 bases between. From germline, CDR1 is SEHNR and CDR2 FQNEAQ (reference sequence).

As regards this clone: Other DNA sequences of this sample code for an identical CDR3. The V and J genes are TRBV19 and TRBJ1-2; D remains ambiguous. The CDR3 contains 12 residues. Germline CDR1 LNHDA, CDR2 SQIVND (reference sequence). V was cut by 5 bases and J by 4 bases, with 8 bases left in between. The CDR3 sequence: CASSGTAYGYTF. DNA of the CDR3: TGTGCCAGTAGTGGAACAGCCTATGGCTACACCTTC.

The rearrangement uses TRBV27 and TRBJ2-7, with 8 nucleotides matching TRBD1. The CDR3 sequence is 15 residues long. Trimming took 5 bases from V and 4 from J; bases not matched to a gene: 10. CDR1 is MNHEY and CDR2 is SMNVEV in the germline V gene (reference sequence). CDR3 DNA: TGTGCCAGCAGTCCGGCAGGGACAGGTCGTTACGAGCAGTACTTC. It specifies CASSPAGTGRYEQYF.

This sequence joins TRBV2 and TRBJ2-1; 11 bases fit TRBD2. Germline-derived CDR1 and CDR2 are SNHLY and FYNNEI. J gave up 15 bases and V 4 bases, and 14 bases lay outside the gene matches. There are 15 residues in the CDR3. The CDR3 here is CASSVGVGLAGFMFF. CDR3 sequence (DNA): TGTGCCAGCAGTGTGGGAGTAGGACTAGCGGGCTTTATGTTCTTC.

The chain couples TRBV11-2 to TRBJ1-3, with 9 bases aligning to TRBD1. CDR3 length equals 17 residues. CDR1 is SGHAT and CDR2 is FQNNGV in the germline V gene. The ends lost 1 base at V and 4 bases at J; junction bases unmatched: 8. CDR3 in DNA: TGTGCCAGCAGCTTAGGGACCGGACAGGGGAGAGGAAACACCATATATTTT. Translated, it gives CASSLGTGQGRGNTIYF. Filled out from reference TRBV11-2 and TRBJ1-3, the complete variable domain reads EAGVAQSPRYKIIEKRQSVAFWCNPISGHATLYWYQQILGQGPKLLIQFQNNGVVDDSQLPKDRFSAERLKGVDSTLKIQPAKLEDSAVYLCASSLGTGQGRGNTIYFGEGSWLTVV.

The chain combines TRBV9 with TRBJ2-1, with D possibly being TRBD2 (6 bases). This CDR3 has 16 residues. CDR1 is SGDLS and CDR2 is YYNGEE in the germline V gene. V dropped 3 bases and J dropped 0 bases, with 13 bases sitting between them. CDR3 in DNA: TGTGCCAGCAGCGGGGTGGGACTCCACTCCTACAATGAGCAGTTCTTC. Its protein is CASSGVGLHSYNEQFF. Drawing the rest from reference TRBV9 and TRBJ2-1, the complete variable domain is DSGVTQTPKHLITATGQRVTLRCSPRSGDLSVYWYQQSLDQGLQFLIQYYNGEERAKGNILERFSAQQFPDLHSELNLSSLELGDSALYFCASSGVGLHSYNEQFFGPGTRLTVL.

The rearrangement links TRBV5-8 to TRBJ1-3, with 9 nucleotides matching TRBD1. In germline, CDR1 is SGHTS, CDR2 YDEGEE. With 4 bases clipped from V and 11 bases from J, the junction kept 13 bases outside the gene matches. The CDR3 length is 15 residues. CDR3 protein: CASSHRPGQGIAIYF. The CDR3 nucleotides are TGTGCCAGCAGCCACCGGCCGGGACAGGGAATTGCCATATATTTT.

V gene TRBV19 combines with J gene TRBJ1-2; D is perhaps TRBD1 (6 bases). The CDR3 covers 14 residues. Germline loops: CDR1 LNHDA, CDR2 SQIVND (reference sequence). V was clipped by 5 bases and J by 4 bases, with 14 bases between them. CDR3 nucleotide sequence: TGTGCCAGTAGTCCCCCGGACAGAAGCTATGGCTACACCTTC. Amino acid sequence: CASSPPDRSYGYTF.

This clone was detected only a few times. The chain joins TRBV6-5 to TRBJ2-7; D perhaps matches TRBD1 (6 bases). The CDR3 is 15 residues long. V was trimmed by 7 bases and J by 1 base, leaving 17 bases between them. Germline V CDR1 and CDR2: MNHEY, SVGAGI. The CDR3 coding sequence is TGTGCCAGCATTAATAGGGTAGGGACATCCTACGAGCAGTACTTC. Protein product: CASINRVGTSYEQYF.

CDR3 sequence reads: CATSDLDSGAFF. The CDR3, as DNA: TGTGCCACCAGTGATTTAGACTCCGGGGCTTTCTTT. The genes are TRBV24-1 and TRBJ1-1; D unclear. Between the trimmed V and J ends, which lost 1 base and 11 bases, there was a span of 10 bases. The CDR3 loop spans 12 amino acids. Germline CDR1 reads KGHDR; CDR2 reads SFDVKD.

The J gene is TRBJ2-1, the V gene TRBV7-9; weak D call: TRBD2 (5 bases). In germline, CDR1 is SEHNR, CDR2 FQNEAQ (reference sequence). V lost 6 bases and J 10 bases, leaving 13 bases between the germline ends. This CDR3 region has 12 residues. CDR3 amino acids: CASSLGVREQFF. The CDR3 DNA follows: TGTGCCAGCAGTCTCGGGGTTCGGGAGCAGTTCTTC.

CDR3 protein: CASSVRDSTSYNSPLHF. The CDR3 bases are TGTGCCAGCAGCGTACGGGACAGCACCTCCTATAATTCACCCCTCCACTTT. This sequence joins TRBV9 and TRBJ1-6; 7 positions agree with TRBD1. Germline V gives CDR1 SGDLS, CDR2 YYNGEE. This CDR3 contains 17 residues. V shed 1 base and J 0 bases; nucleotides not matched to a gene: 4.

This chain connects TRBV6-1 to TRBJ2-3; 16 nucleotides match TRBD2. With V trimmed by 4 bases and J by 5 bases, 9 bases remained unmatched. Germline CDR1 reads MNHNS; CDR2 reads SASEGT. This CDR3 is built from 18 residues. Written as DNA, the CDR3 is TGTGCCAGCAGTGCCTCCGGGACTAGCGGGGGGGCCGGAGATACGCAGTATTTT. It translates to CASSASGTSGGAGDTQYF.

The chain is built from TRBV7-8 and TRBJ1-2, with a tentative D call TRBD1 (6 bases). The length of the CDR3 is 17 residues. V lost 2 bases and J lost 0, with 16 bases in between. Germline V gene data show CDR1 as SGHVS and CDR2 as FQNEAQ. CDR3 coding DNA: TGTGCCAGCAGCTTAAGGCGCAGGGGAGAAGCTAACTATGGCTACACCTTC. Its protein product is CASSLRRRGEANYGYTF.

This chain uses TRBV7-9 with TRBJ2-3; tentative D call: TRBD1 (5 bases). The CDR3 has 16 residues. The V gene's germline CDR1 is SEHNR and CDR2 FQNEAQ (reference sequence). Trimming left V 4 bases short and J 1 base short, with 15 bases between. The CDR3 nucleotides are TGTGCCAGCAGCTCTAATCAGGGATCGGGCACAGATACGCAGTATTTT. Protein product: CASSSNQGSGTDTQYF. The variable domain in full, completed from reference TRBV7-9 and TRBJ2-3, reads DTGVSQNPRHKITKRGQNVTFRCDPISEHNRLYWYRQTLGQGPEFLTYFQNEAQLEKSRLLSDRFSAERPKGSFSTLEIQRTEQGDSAMYLCASSSNQGSGTDTQYFGPGTRLTVL.

This clone was counted a few times. V usage is TRBV2 and J usage is TRBJ2-2, with D uncertain. The germline V and J ends were trimmed by 6 bases and 11 bases, with 7 bases remaining between them. The CDR3 runs to 10 residues. The germline gives CDR1 SNHLY, CDR2 FYNNEI. The CDR3 region is CASRLLELFF. CDR3 sequence (DNA): TGTGCCAGCAGACTGCTCGAGCTGTTTTTT.

This chain links TRBV29-1 with TRBJ1-3; D not resolved. Trimming cost V 6 bases and J 4 bases, with 13 bases left between them. In germline, CDR1 is SQVTM, CDR2 ANQGSEA. CDR3 size: 13 residues. CDR3 DNA: TGCAGCGTCTCGGACGGAGGAGGAAACACCATATATTTT. As protein: CSVSDGGGNTIYF.

This clone was detected a few times. The chain recombines TRBV6-5 with TRBJ1-3; D unresolved. Germline V gene data show CDR1 as MNHEY and CDR2 as SVGAGI. The CDR3 is 14 residues long. Deletions cut 3 bases from V and 2 bases from J, with 8 bases between. The chain's CDR3 is CASSYMQTGNTIYF. For the CDR3, the DNA is TGTGCCAGCAGTTATATGCAGACTGGAAACACCATATATTTT.

The chain recombines TRBV24-1 with TRBJ2-1; tentative D call: TRBD1 (6 bases). The CDR3 sequence is 15 residues long. The V and J ends lost 7 bases and 2 bases respectively, with 14 bases between them. Germline V lookup: CDR1 KGHDR, CDR2 SFDVKD. In nucleotides, the CDR3 is TGTGCCACCAGCACCGGGACACGAACCTACAATGAGCAGTTCTTC. Protein product: CATSTGTRTYNEQFF.